Included here is one TCR beta chain sequence, with context. The data derive from a study of technical replicates of blood from a handful of donors. Germline lookup yields CDR1 LGHNA and CDR2 YSLEER. The V segment lost 0 bases and the J segment 5 bases; nucleotides outside the gene matches: 5. CDR3 length: 15 residues. Sequencing used immunoSEQ multiplex PCR; TCRdb keeps in-frame clones, though not all of them. Here the sample spans roughly 45,000 clones, roughly nine tenths being singletons. The sequenced sample was PBMCs. The receptor's source is a human donor in good health. Some clones in this sample may be carry-over from other donors' samples. This chain uses TRBV4-3 with TRBJ2-7, with TRBD2 matching 9 bases. CDR3 bases: TGCGCCAGCAGCCAAGATTTAGGCGGGGGGGACGAGCAGTACTTC. Protein: CASSQDLGGGDEQYF.